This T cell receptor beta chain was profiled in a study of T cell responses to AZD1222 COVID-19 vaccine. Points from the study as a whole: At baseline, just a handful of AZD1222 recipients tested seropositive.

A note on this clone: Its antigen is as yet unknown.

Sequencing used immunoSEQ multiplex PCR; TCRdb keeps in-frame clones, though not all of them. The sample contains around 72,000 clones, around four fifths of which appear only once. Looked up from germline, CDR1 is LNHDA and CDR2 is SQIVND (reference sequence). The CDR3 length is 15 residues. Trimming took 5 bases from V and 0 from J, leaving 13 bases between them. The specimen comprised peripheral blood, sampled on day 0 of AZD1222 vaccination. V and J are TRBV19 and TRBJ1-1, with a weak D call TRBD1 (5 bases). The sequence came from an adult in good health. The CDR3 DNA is TGTGCCAGTAGTCTTCGAGGGGCCCTGAACACTGAAGCTTTCTTT. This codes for CASSLRGALNTEAFF.